Below are 28 T cell receptor beta chains sequenced from a single sample in a study of identifying expanded T cells in peripheral blood. Repertoires were generated with immunoSEQ multiplex PCR, while TCRdb's copy carries only in-frame clones and drops some. The table has about 58,000 clones, around 81% seen once. The sample was blood. These receptors originate from a person between 18 and 70 years old in good health.

The rearrangement links TRBV2 to TRBJ1-2; possible D gene TRBD1, 6 bases. The CDR3 is 16 residues long. The V end was cut by 6 bases, the J end by 7 bases, with 24 bases between. Germline V lookup: CDR1 SNHLY, CDR2 FYNNEI. The CDR3 DNA sequence: TGTGCCAGCAGCGACTCAGGGGTCAGTTCTGTAAGTGGCTACACCTTC. This codes for CASSDSGVSSVSGYTF.

J is TRBJ2-1 and V is TRBV19, with TRBD2 identical over 11 bases. With 8 bases clipped from V and 8 bases from J, the junction kept 14 bases outside the gene matches. From germline, CDR1 is LNHDA and CDR2 SQIVND (reference sequence). The CDR3 runs to 16 residues. CDR3 DNA sequence: TGTGCCAGTTCAAACACTAGCGGGAGTTGGATATATGAGCAGTTCTTC. Protein product: CASSNTSGSWIYEQFF.

The chain combines TRBV28 with TRBJ2-1; D unclear. V was shortened by 8 bases and J by 3 bases, with 26 bases between the two germline ends. Germline CDR1 MDHEN, CDR2 SYDVKM. This CDR3 region has 18 residues. CDR3 in amino acids: CASPSKGGDPRNYNEQFF. Written as DNA, the CDR3 is TGTGCCAGCCCCTCCAAGGGTGGGGATCCTCGAAACTACAATGAGCAGTTCTTC.

This clone came up once. The chain carries TRBV5-1 and TRBJ1-5; the match to TRBD1 covers 8 bases. Losses at the gene ends were 8 bases for V and 3 bases for J; bases not matched to a gene: 10. Germline CDR1 SGHRS, CDR2 YFSETQ. The CDR3 length is 15 residues. The CDR3 here is CARKKDRVDNQPQHF. CDR3 in DNA: TGCGCCAGGAAGAAGGACAGGGTGGACAATCAGCCCCAGCATTTT.

CDR3 residues: CASSEDPTTTGELFF. As DNA, the CDR3 is TGTGCCAGCAGTGAGGACCCAACTACCACCGGGGAGCTGTTTTTT. This chain joins TRBV2 and TRBJ2-2, with D uncertain. The length of the CDR3 is 15 residues. The ends were cut back, 3 bases at V and 4 bases at J, with 12 bases in the middle. Germline V lookup: CDR1 SNHLY, CDR2 FYNNEI.

The chain has TRBV19 and TRBJ2-3, with D maybe TRBD2 (6 bases). The CDR3 extends over 16 amino acids. Germline-derived CDR1 and CDR2 are LNHDA and SQIVND (reference sequence). The germline V and J ends were trimmed by 1 base and 0 bases, with 11 bases remaining between them. CDR3 bases: TGTGCCAGTAGTATAGTCGGGGGAGATAGCACAGATACGCAGTATTTT. Translation gives CASSIVGGDSTDTQYF.

The V gene is TRBV6-1, the J gene TRBJ1-1, with a possible D match to TRBD1 (5 bases). Per the germline V gene, CDR1 is MNHNS and CDR2 is SASEGT. V dropped 9 bases and J dropped 11 bases, with 16 bases sitting between them. The CDR3 runs to 11 residues. The CDR3 coding sequence is TGTGCCAGTGGGGGAGCCGCGGGGGCTTTCTTT. Its protein product is CASGGAAGAFF.

The chain carries TRBV18 and TRBJ1-3; perhaps TRBD1 as D (5 bases). The CDR3 spans 14 residues. The ends were cut back, 1 base at V and 7 bases at J, with 11 bases in the middle. Looked up from germline, CDR1 is KGHSH and CDR2 is LQKENI. The CDR3 here is CASSPQDTWNTIYF. Here the CDR3 DNA reads TGTGCCAGCTCACCACAGGACACTTGGAACACCATATATTTT.

This clone was seen only a few times. The rearrangement links TRBV7-9 to TRBJ2-5; tentative D call: TRBD2 (6 bases). From germline, CDR1 is SEHNR and CDR2 FQNEAQ (reference sequence). V lost 1 base and J lost 5, with 23 bases in between. The CDR3 length is 18 residues. The CDR3, as DNA: TGTGCCAGCAGCTTAGTGTCCCTTGGGACTCGGGCGATGGAGACCCAGTACTTC. It yields the protein CASSLVSLGTRAMETQYF.

In this sample, this clone turned up a few times. This chain uses TRBV7-8 with TRBJ1-5, with D maybe TRBD1 (5 bases). The germline V and J ends were trimmed by 4 bases and 0 bases, with 7 bases remaining between them. Germline CDR1 and CDR2: SGHVS and FQNEAQ. This CDR3 has 14 residues. In nucleotides, the CDR3 is TGTGCCAGCAGCTCGCAGGGTAGCAATCAGCCCCAGCATTTT. Its translation is CASSSQGSNQPQHF.

The rearrangement joins TRBV7-2 to TRBJ2-3, with 7 bases identical to TRBD2. This CDR3 is built from 14 residues. Trimming removed 1 base from V and 7 bases from J; junction bases left unmatched: 5. Germline V lookup: CDR1 SGHTA, CDR2 FQGNSA. The DNA for the CDR3 is TGTGCCAGCAGCTTAGAGGCTAGCGGCCATACGCAGTATTTT. Amino acid sequence: CASSLEASGHTQYF.

The chain uses TRBV27 and TRBJ1-1; D uncertain. The CDR3 runs to 16 residues. Germline assignment: CDR1 MNHEY and CDR2 SMNVEV (reference sequence). Trimming cost V 0 bases and J 1 base, with 12 bases left between them. In nucleotides, the CDR3 is TGTGCCAGCAGTTTATCCGGACTATCGAAGAACACTGAAGCTTTCTTT. Translated, it gives CASSLSGLSKNTEAFF.

This clone was observed a handful of times. The rearrangement joins TRBV28 to TRBJ1-1; 12 bases align to TRBD1. Germline V gene sequence: CDR1 MDHEN, CDR2 SYDVKM. Trimming cost V 6 bases and J 5 bases; bases outside gene matches: 7. This CDR3 has 15 amino acids. The CDR3 sequence is CASSPGQGAWTEAFF. The CDR3 DNA reads TGTGCCAGCAGCCCGGGACAGGGGGCATGGACTGAAGCTTTCTTT.

As concerns this clone: An end of the junction differs from the germline gene, which may be a read error. The CDR3 coding sequence is TGTGCCAGCAGATTAGACAGGGCCCCAACGGATGGCTACACCTTC. It specifies CASRLDRAPTDGYTF. V gene TRBV7-9 combines with J gene TRBJ1-2; the match to TRBD1 covers 7 bases. Germline CDR1 is SEHNR and CDR2 is FQNEAQ (reference sequence). The CDR3 is 15 residues long.

This rearrangement joins TRBV6-1 to TRBJ2-7, with 8 bases fitting TRBD2. From germline, CDR1 is MNHNS and CDR2 SASEGT. Germline trimming cut 4 bases from V and 4 bases from J; bases unmatched to any gene: 6. CDR3 length equals 14 residues. For the CDR3, the DNA is TGTGCCAGCAGTGGAGTAGCGGGACAATACGAGCAGTACTTC. Translating it yields CASSGVAGQYEQYF.

This clone was counted only a few times. The chain uses TRBV6-1 and TRBJ1-5, with TRBD1 identical over 8 bases. This CDR3 has 15 residues. Trimming at V came to 6 bases and at J to 3 bases, leaving 7 bases not matched to a gene. Germline CDR1 reads MNHNS; CDR2 reads SASEGT. CDR3 amino acids: CASRTGQGYNQPQHF. Written as DNA, the CDR3 is TGTGCCAGCAGGACCGGACAGGGCTACAATCAGCCCCAGCATTTT.

The chain combines TRBV7-9 with TRBJ2-7; no clear D. Trimming removed 5 bases from V and 6 bases from J, with 17 bases in between. The CDR3 totals 14 residues. The germline V gene has CDR1 SEHNR and CDR2 FQNEAQ (reference sequence). DNA for the CDR3: TGTGCCAGCAGCCCACGGACCCACGGTCCCGAGCAGTACGTC. This gives the protein CASSPRTHGPEQYV.

This clone was seen only once. J is TRBJ2-2 and V is TRBV6-6, with TRBD1 matching 11 bases. The CDR3 runs 16 residues. The germline CDR1 and CDR2 sequences are MNHNY and SVGAGI (reference sequence). V dropped 10 bases and J dropped 2; count of bases not matched to a gene: 9. CDR3 residues: CATSDRGRGNTGELFF. CDR3 bases: TGTGCCACCTCGGACAGGGGGCGAGGTAACACCGGGGAGCTGTTTTTT.

This clone showed up just a few times. The chain recombines TRBV14 with TRBJ1-1, with D maybe TRBD1 (6 bases). The CDR3 runs to 19 residues. V was cut by 0 bases and J by 0 bases, with 20 bases left in between. CDR1 SGHDN and CDR2 FVKESK come from the germline V gene. The CDR3 here is CASSQEWYRDPHMNTEAFF. The CDR3 nucleotides are TGTGCCAGCAGCCAAGAGTGGTACAGGGACCCACACATGAACACTGAAGCTTTCTTT.

The chain links TRBV4-2 to TRBJ2-5; no reliable D call. Germline V gene data show CDR1 as LGHNA and CDR2 as YNFKEQ. The CDR3 is 14 residues long. V dropped 0 bases and J dropped 6 bases, with 11 bases sitting between them. In DNA form, the CDR3 reads TGTGCCAGCAGCCAAGAACCCAGCTCGAAGACCCAGTACTTC. This translates into CASSQEPSSKTQYF.

The gene calls are TRBV19 and TRBJ2-1; TRBD1 matches 9 bases. V was clipped by 7 bases and J by 3 bases; unmatched bases: 7. Germline V gives CDR1 LNHDA, CDR2 SQIVND (reference sequence). The CDR3 totals 15 residues. This CDR3 reads CASKGDRDRYNEQFF. The CDR3 coding sequence is TGTGCCAGTAAAGGGGACAGGGACCGCTACAATGAGCAGTTCTTC.

The chain links TRBV6-1 to TRBJ1-4; weak D call: TRBD1 (6 bases). The CDR3 covers 15 residues. Germline lookup yields CDR1 MNHNS and CDR2 SASEGT. Trimming removed 6 bases from V and 7 bases from J, with 18 bases in between. CDR3 in DNA: TGTGCCAGCAGGTTCGCTCAGGGGCTGGGTGAAAAACTGTTTTTT. Translated: CASRFAQGLGEKLFF.

The gene calls are TRBV19 and TRBJ1-5; tentative D call: TRBD1 (5 bases). CDR1 LNHDA and CDR2 SQIVND come from the germline V gene (reference sequence). This CDR3 is 15 amino acids long. With 3 bases removed from V and 2 bases from J, the gap between germline ends came to 11 bases. The CDR3, as DNA: TGTGCCAGTAGTATGGGTTTGGGACGCAATCAGCCCCAGCATTTT. This translates into CASSMGLGRNQPQHF.

The V call is TRBV14, the J call TRBJ2-3; TRBD2 matches at 11 bases. Germline V lookup: CDR1 SGHDN, CDR2 FVKESK. J lost 6 bases, V lost 1 base, and 9 bases had no gene match. CDR3 length: 17 amino acids. The CDR3 coding sequence is TGTGCCAGCAGCCAAGCTTTACTAGCGGGAGTCCTGGATACGCAGTATTTT. Protein: CASSQALLAGVLDTQYF.

The chain is built from TRBV7-3 and TRBJ2-3, with no clear D. CDR1 is SGHTA, CDR2 FQGTGA, per germline. The CDR3 is 12 residues long. With 5 bases removed from V and 1 base from J, the gap between germline ends came to 4 bases. CDR3 nucleotide sequence: TGTGCCAGCAGCGGCGGCACAGATACGCAGTATTTT. It is translated as CASSGGTDTQYF.

The V call is TRBV6-6, the J call TRBJ1-6; 7 bases map to TRBD1. Germline-derived CDR1 and CDR2 are MNHNY and SVGAGI (reference sequence). This CDR3 is 15 amino acids long. The junction had 6 bases not matched to a gene; V was cut back by 0 bases and J by 10 bases. For the CDR3, the DNA is TGTGCCAGCAGTTACTCTCAACAGGGGATCTCACCCCTCCACTTT. Encoded protein: CASSYSQQGISPLHF.

The V and J genes are TRBV27 and TRBJ1-4; tentatively, D is TRBD1 (5 bases). Deletions cut 3 bases from V and 8 bases from J, with 16 bases between. The CDR3 sequence is 15 residues long. CDR1 is MNHEY, CDR2 SMNVEV, per germline (reference sequence). The CDR3 region has the DNA TGTGCCAGCAGTTTTAAGGGACCCAGGTCGGAAAAACTGTTTTTT. Its translation: CASSFKGPRSEKLFF.

V and J are TRBV4-2 and TRBJ2-5; 14 bases fit TRBD2. This CDR3 spans 19 amino acids. The V gene end was trimmed by 3 bases and the J gene end by 7 bases; junction bases not matched to a gene: 16. CDR1 is LGHNA and CDR2 is YNFKEQ in the germline V gene. In DNA form, the CDR3 reads TGTGCCAGCAGCCATCTGACTAGCGGGGGGGAAACCTTCGATGGGACCCAGTACTTC. Its protein is CASSHLTSGGETFDGTQYF.